This T cell receptor (beta chain) comes out of a study of cytomegalovirus exposure and HLA in healthy donors. Study-wide background: Unique TCRs from HLA-typed donors, 70 million to 85 million of them, were held in an early data release. Notes on the study in general: Information on immune exposure was restricted to one variable (CMV serostatus). 87-base-pair reads could not separate some V segments, including TRBV6-2 and TRBV6-3.

This PCR relied on a set of 60 Vbeta primers and 13 Jbeta primers. The table came from immunoSEQ multiplex PCR; TCRdb's copy has only in-frame clones and leaves some out. The sample yields about 150,000 clones, approximately 88% seen once. Concerning this clone itself: Its antigen is still unknown.

The J segment lost 9 bases and the V segment lost 6 bases, leaving 10 bases of the junction unmatched. The length of the CDR3 is 16 residues. The germline CDR1 and CDR2 sequences are MNHNY and SVGAGI (reference sequence). This clonotype was sampled from a boy aged 2 to 9 in good health and CMV-seronegative. The V and J genes are TRBV6-6 and TRBJ2-1; 14 bases line up with TRBD2. Sequenced sample: PBMCs. CDR3 nucleotides: TGTGCCAGCAGCCCTCGACTAGCGGGGGGGTTGCGTGAGCAGTTCTTC. The encoded protein is CASSPRLAGGLREQFF.